This TCR beta chain was sequenced for a study of blood T cell repertoires in COVID-19. Unmatched junction bases numbered 4, after V lost 0 bases and J lost 5 bases. Germline V gives CDR1 SGHRS, CDR2 YFSETQ. The CDR3 is 15 residues long. Some clones are missing from TCRdb's copy, which holds only in-frame ones; the method was immunoSEQ multiplex PCR. The sample has 180,000 or so clones, approximately 80% seen once. The source is a human donor with acute or convalescent COVID-19. The donor label of this sample is uncertain. The gene calls are TRBV5-1 and TRBJ2-1, with 8 bases fitting TRBD2. Sequenced material: peripheral blood. The CDR3 nucleotides are TGCGCCAGCAGCTTGGACGGGAGGGCGGACAATGAGCAGTTCTTC. This encodes CASSLDGRADNEQFF.